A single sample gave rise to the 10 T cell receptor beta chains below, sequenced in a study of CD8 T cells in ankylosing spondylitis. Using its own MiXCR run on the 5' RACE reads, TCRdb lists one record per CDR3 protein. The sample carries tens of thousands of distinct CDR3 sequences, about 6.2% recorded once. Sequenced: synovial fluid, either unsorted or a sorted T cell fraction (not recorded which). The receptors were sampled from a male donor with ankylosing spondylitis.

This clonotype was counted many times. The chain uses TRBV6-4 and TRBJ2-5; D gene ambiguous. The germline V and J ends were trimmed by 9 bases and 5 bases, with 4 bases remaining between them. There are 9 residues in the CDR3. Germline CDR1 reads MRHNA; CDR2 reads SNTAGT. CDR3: CAREETQYF. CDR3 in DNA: TGTGCCAGAGAGGAGACCCAGTACTTC.

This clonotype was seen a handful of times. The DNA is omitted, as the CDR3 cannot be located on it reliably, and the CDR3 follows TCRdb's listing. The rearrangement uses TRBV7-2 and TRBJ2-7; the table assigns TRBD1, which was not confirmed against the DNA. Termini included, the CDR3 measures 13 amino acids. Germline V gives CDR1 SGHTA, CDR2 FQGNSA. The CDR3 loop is CASSLSDWGQGIF.

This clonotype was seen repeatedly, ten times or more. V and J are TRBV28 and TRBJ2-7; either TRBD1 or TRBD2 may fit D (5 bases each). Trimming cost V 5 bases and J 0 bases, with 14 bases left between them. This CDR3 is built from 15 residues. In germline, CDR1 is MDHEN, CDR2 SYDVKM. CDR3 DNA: TGTGCCAGCAGTGTCCGGGACGGATTCTCCTACGAGCAGTACTTC. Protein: CASSVRDGFSYEQYF.

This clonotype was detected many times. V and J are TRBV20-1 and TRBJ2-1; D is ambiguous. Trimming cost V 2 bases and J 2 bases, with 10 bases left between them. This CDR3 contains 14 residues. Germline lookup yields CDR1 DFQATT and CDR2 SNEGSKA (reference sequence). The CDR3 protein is CSARKYGTYNEQFF. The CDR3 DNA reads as TGCAGTGCTAGAAAATATGGTACCTACAATGAGCAGTTCTTC.

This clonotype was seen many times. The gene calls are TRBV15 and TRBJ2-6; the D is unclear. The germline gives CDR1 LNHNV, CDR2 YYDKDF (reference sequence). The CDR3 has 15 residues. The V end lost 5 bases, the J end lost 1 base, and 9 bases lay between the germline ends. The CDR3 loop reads CATSPLGSGANVLTF. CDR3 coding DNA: TGTGCCACCAGCCCCTTGGGATCTGGGGCCAACGTCCTGACTTTC.

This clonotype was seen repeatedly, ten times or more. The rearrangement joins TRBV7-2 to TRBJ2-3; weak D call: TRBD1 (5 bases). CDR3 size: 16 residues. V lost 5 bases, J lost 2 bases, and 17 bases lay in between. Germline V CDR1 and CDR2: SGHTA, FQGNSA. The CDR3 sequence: CASSPDSAQDTDTQYF. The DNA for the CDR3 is TGTGCCAGCAGCCCCGACAGCGCCCAAGACACAGATACGCAGTATTTT.

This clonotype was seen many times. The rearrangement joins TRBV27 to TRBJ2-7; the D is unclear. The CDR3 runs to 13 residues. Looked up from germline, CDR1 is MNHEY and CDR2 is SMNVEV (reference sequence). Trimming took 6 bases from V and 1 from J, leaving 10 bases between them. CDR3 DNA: TGTGCCAGCAGCCCCGGGTGGTCCTACGAGCAGTACTTC. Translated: CASSPGWSYEQYF.

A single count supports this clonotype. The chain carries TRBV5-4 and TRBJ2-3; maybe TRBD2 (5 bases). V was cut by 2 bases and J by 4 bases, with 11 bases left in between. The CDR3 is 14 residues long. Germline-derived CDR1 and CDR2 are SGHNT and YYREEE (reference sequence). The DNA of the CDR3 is TGTGCCAGCAGCTTTGAAATCGGGGCAGATACGCAGTATTTT. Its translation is CASSFEIGADTQYF. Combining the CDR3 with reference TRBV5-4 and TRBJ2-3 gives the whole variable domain ETGVTQSPTHLIKTRGQQVTLRCSSQSGHNTVSWYQQALGQGPQFIFQYYREEENGRGNFPPRFSGLQFPNYSSELNVNALELDDSALYLCASSFEIGADTQYFGPGTRLTVL.

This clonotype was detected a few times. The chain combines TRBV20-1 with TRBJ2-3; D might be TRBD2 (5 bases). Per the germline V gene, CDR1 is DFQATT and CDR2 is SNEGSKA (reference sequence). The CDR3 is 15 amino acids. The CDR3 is CSASSLARRTDTQYF. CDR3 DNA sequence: TGCAGCGCCAGTTCCCTAGCAAGGCGAACAGATACGCAGTATTTT.

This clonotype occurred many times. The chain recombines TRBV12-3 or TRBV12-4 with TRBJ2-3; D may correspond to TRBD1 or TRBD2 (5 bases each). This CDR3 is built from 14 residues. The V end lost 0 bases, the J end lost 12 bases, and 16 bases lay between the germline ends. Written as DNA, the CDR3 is TGTGCCAGCAGTTTAGCGCTCCGGGGCGGCGTACAGTATTTT. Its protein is CASSLALRGGVQYF.